A selection of T cell receptor beta chains follows, all from one sample in a study of cytomegalovirus exposure and HLA in healthy donors. Here immunoSEQ multiplex PCR was the method, and the copy in TCRdb shows in-frame clones only, minus some. The data show hundreds of thousands of clones, with over 75% seen just once and more than 10% held by the top ten. Sequenced: PBMCs. These receptor sequences come from a man aged 18 to 29 in good health and CMV-seropositive. Both conserved end residues are part of each CDR3. The order of the fields is clone size, V gene, J gene, D gene, CDR3 protein, CDR3 DNA. A D gene is named only where the DNA matches it firmly. The size entry is marked missing in some rows and otherwise reads once, few, many or a size class.

NA	TRBV5-1	TRBJ1-5	TRBD1	CASSATGGGQPQHF	TGCGCCAGCAGCGCGACAGGGGGCGGTCAGCCCCAGCATTTT
NA	TRBV13	TRBJ1-2	NA	CASSTRDGPFKGYTF	TGTGCCAGCAGCACACGGGACGGACCGTTTAAGGGCTACACCTTC
NA	TRBV29-1	TRBJ2-1	NA	CSVGTVQVGEQFF	TGCAGCGTGGGGACGGTTCAGGTGGGTGAGCAGTTCTTC
NA	TRBV5-6	TRBJ2-1	NA	CASSVLSSSYNEQFF	TGTGCCAGCAGCGTCTTATCGAGCTCCTACAATGAGCAGTTCTTC
once	TRBV4-1	TRBJ2-1	TRBD2	CASSKAGGSYNEQFF	TGCGCCAGCAGCAAAGCGGGAGGTTCCTACAATGAGCAGTTCTTC
NA	TRBV5-1	TRBJ2-7	NA	CASSQGDFLSEQYF	TGCGCCAGCAGCCAAGGGGACTTCCTGAGCGAGCAGTACTTC
NA	TRBV29-1	TRBJ2-2	TRBD1	CSVMDGGQGHTGELFF	TGCAGCGTCATGGACGGGGGACAGGGGCACACCGGGGAGCTGTTTTTT
NA	TRBV29-1	TRBJ2-3	TRBD2	CSVETGTWEGYSTDTQYF	TGCAGCGTTGAAACGGGCACGTGGGAGGGATATAGCACAGATACGCAGTATTTT
NA	TRBV5-1	TRBJ1-1	NA	CASSTTRDGERAFF	TGCGCCAGCAGCACCACTCGGGACGGTGAGAGGGCTTTCTTT
NA	TRBV30	TRBJ1-2	NA	CAWNLGGINYGYTF	TGTGCCTGGAATCTGGGCGGGATTAACTATGGCTACACCTTC
NA	TRBV28	TRBJ2-1	TRBD2	CASSSRLAGVHNEQFF	TGTGCCAGCAGTTCCCGACTAGCGGGAGTCCACAATGAGCAGTTCTTC
NA	TRBV4-2	TRBJ2-1	TRBD2	CASSQAIGTGGPFEFF	TGTGCCAGCAGCCAAGCAATCGGCACGGGAGGGCCCTTTGAGTTCTTC
few	TRBV18	TRBJ2-5	NA	CASSGFQETQYF	TGTGCCAGCTCCGGATTCCAAGAGACCCAGTACTTC
NA	TRBV6-5	TRBJ2-1	TRBD2	CASSYTSGRAYNEQFF	TGTGCCAGCAGTTACACTAGCGGGAGGGCTTACAATGAGCAGTTCTTC
NA	TRBV27	TRBJ2-7	NA	CASSPQGPVRGEQYF	TGTGCCAGCAGTCCGCAGGGACCTGTGAGAGGTGAGCAGTACTTC
NA	TRBV27	TRBJ1-3	NA	CASSYLDPNAPWGTIYF	TGTGCCAGCAGTTACCTGGACCCGAACGCCCCCTGGGGCACCATATATTTT
NA	TRBV19	TRBJ2-7	TRBD2	CASSIGGSGSYEQYF	TGTGCCAGTAGTATTGGCGGGAGTGGCTCCTACGAGCAGTACTTC
NA	TRBV5-4	TRBJ1-4	NA	CASSSGPPAGKLFF	TGTGCCAGCAGCTCGGGACCGCCGGCGGGAAAACTGTTTTTT
NA	TRBV7-2	TRBJ1-2	NA	CASSRSNYGYTF	TGTGCCAGCAGCCGGTCTAACTATGGCTACACCTTC
NA	TRBV4-3	TRBJ2-3	TRBD2	CASSQVLDSGRSTDTQYF	TGCGCCAGCAGCCAAGTTCTCGATAGCGGGAGATCAACAGATACGCAGTATTTT
NA	TRBV27	TRBJ2-6	NA	CASSLGKISSGANVLTF	TGTGCCAGCAGTTTAGGAAAAATAAGCTCTGGGGCCAACGTCCTGACTTTC
NA	TRBV14	TRBJ2-3	NA	CASSQDLGIGDTQYF	TGTGCCAGCAGCCAAGATCTGGGGATTGGAGATACGCAGTATTTT
NA	TRBV27	TRBJ1-1	NA	CASSLRRDTEAFF	TGTGCCAGCAGTTTACGGAGGGACACTGAAGCTTTCTTT
NA	TRBV6-6	TRBJ2-2	TRBD1	CASSYPGQIPTGELFF	TGTGCCAGCAGTTACCCGGGACAGATACCCACCGGGGAGCTGTTTTTT
NA	TRBV18	TRBJ1-5	NA	CASSPPNLRHF	TGTGCCAGCTCACCACCGAACCTTCGGCATTTT
once	TRBV4-3	TRBJ2-5	TRBD1	CASSQNRGEETQYF	TGCGCCAGCAGCCAGAACAGGGGGGAAGAGACCCAGTACTTC
NA	TRBV27	TRBJ2-7	NA	CASSFLAGGVPYEQYF	TGTGCCAGCAGTTTCTTAGCAGGTGGAGTGCCCTACGAGCAGTACTTC
NA	TRBV6-5	TRBJ1-1	NA	CASISDGNTEAFF	TGTGCCAGCATCTCGGACGGGAACACTGAAGCTTTCTTT
NA	TRBV9	TRBJ2-2	TRBD2	CASRKSGRDTGELFF	TGTGCCAGCAGAAAGAGCGGGAGAGATACCGGGGAGCTGTTTTTT
NA	TRBV13	TRBJ2-4	NA	CASSLGEGAKNIQYF	TGTGCCAGCAGCTTAGGCGAGGGGGCCAAAAACATTCAGTACTTC
NA	TRBV29-1	TRBJ1-5	NA	CSVGSGEDQPQHF	TGCAGCGTTGGTAGTGGAGAAGATCAGCCCCAGCATTTT
NA	TRBV20-1	TRBJ2-7	NA	CSARDGYEQYF	TGCAGTGCTCGGGACGGCTACGAGCAGTACTTC
few	TRBV9	TRBJ1-2	NA	CASSVTGTSYGYTF	TGTGCCAGCAGCGTAACAGGTACAAGCTATGGCTACACCTTC
few	TRBV18	TRBJ2-7	NA	CASSAARGQVHEQYF	TGTGCCAGCTCAGCTGCCCGGGGGCAGGTCCACGAGCAGTACTTC
NA	TRBV11-2	TRBJ2-2	NA	CASSPRTLANTGELFF	TGTGCCAGCAGCCCCAGGACACTTGCGAACACCGGGGAGCTGTTTTTT
once	TRBV4-2	TRBJ1-5	NA	CASSQGRERQPQHF	TGTGCCAGCAGCCAAGGCAGGGAGCGTCAGCCCCAGCATTTT
NA	TRBV5-6	TRBJ2-3	NA	CASSFWGPSTDTQYF	TGTGCCAGCAGCTTTTGGGGGCCGAGCACAGATACGCAGTATTTT
NA	TRBV19	TRBJ1-5	TRBD1	CASRPQTGTLNQPQHF	TGTGCCAGTAGACCCCAGACAGGGACCCTCAATCAGCCCCAGCATTTT
NA	TRBV5-1	TRBJ2-1	NA	CASSLEGLVDNEQFF	TGCGCCAGCAGCTTGGAGGGACTCGTAGACAATGAGCAGTTCTTC
NA	TRBV6-5	TRBJ2-2	NA	CASSYGTTNTGELFF	TGTGCCAGCAGTTACGGGACAACGAACACCGGGGAGCTGTTTTTT
NA	TRBV5-4	TRBJ1-1	NA	CASSTNPRAEAFF	TGTGCCAGCAGCACAAACCCACGTGCTGAAGCTTTCTTT
NA	TRBV27	TRBJ1-2	NA	CASSLARGLGYGYTF	TGTGCCAGCAGTTTAGCAAGGGGGTTGGGCTATGGCTACACCTTC
NA	TRBV19	TRBJ2-1	TRBD2	CASSPGLVHNEQFF	TGTGCCAGTAGTCCGGGACTAGTCCACAATGAGCAGTTCTTC
NA	TRBV9	TRBJ2-7	TRBD2	CASSPPGSGSQYEQYF	TGTGCCAGCAGCCCCCCGGGAAGCGGGAGTCAGTACGAGCAGTACTTC
NA	TRBV28	TRBJ2-1	NA	CASSFTGAGGGEQFF	TGTGCCAGCAGTTTCACCGGGGCAGGGGGAGGGGAGCAGTTCTTC